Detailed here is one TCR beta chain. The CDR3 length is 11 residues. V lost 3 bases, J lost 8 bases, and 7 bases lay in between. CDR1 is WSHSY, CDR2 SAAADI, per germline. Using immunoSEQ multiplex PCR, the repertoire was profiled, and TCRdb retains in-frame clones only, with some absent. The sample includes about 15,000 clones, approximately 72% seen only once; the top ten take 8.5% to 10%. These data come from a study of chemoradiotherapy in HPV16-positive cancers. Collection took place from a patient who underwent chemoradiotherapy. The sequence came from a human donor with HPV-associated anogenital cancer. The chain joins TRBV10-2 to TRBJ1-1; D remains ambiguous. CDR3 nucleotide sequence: TGCGCCAGCAGTGAAAGGGTAGAAGCTTTCTTT. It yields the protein CASSERVEAFF.